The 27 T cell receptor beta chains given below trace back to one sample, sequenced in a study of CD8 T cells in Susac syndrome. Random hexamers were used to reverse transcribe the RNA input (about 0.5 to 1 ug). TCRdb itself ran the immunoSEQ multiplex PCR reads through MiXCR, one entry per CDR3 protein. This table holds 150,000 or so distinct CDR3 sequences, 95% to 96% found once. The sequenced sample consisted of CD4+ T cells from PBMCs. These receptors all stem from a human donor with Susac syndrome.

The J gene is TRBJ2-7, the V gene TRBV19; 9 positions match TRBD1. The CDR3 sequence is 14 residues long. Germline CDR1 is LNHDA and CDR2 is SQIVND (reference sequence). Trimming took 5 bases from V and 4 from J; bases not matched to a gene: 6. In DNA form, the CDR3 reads TGTGCCAGTAGTTACCGACAGGGGGTTTACGAGCAGTACTTC. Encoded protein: CASSYRQGVYEQYF.

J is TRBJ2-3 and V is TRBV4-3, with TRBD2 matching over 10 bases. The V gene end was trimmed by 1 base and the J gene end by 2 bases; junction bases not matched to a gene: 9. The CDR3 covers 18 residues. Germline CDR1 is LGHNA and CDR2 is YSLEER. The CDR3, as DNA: TGCGCCAGCAGCCAAGGTCCGGCTAGCGGGGGATTCACAGATACGCAGTATTTT. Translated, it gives CASSQGPASGGFTDTQYF.

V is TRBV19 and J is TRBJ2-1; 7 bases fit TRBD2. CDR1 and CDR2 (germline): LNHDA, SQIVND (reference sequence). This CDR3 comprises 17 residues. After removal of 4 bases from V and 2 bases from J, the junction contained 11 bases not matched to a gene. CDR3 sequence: CASSTLSTSLTYNEQFF. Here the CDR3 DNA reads TGTGCCAGTAGTACCTTATCGACTAGCCTTACCTACAATGAGCAGTTCTTC.

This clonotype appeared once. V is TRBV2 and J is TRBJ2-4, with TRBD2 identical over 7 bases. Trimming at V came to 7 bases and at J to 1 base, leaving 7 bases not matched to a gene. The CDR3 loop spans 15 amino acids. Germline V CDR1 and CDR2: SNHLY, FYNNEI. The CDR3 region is CASKLGGGAKNIQYF. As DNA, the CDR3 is TGTGCCAGCAAGCTTGGGGGAGGGGCCAAAAACATTCAGTACTTC.

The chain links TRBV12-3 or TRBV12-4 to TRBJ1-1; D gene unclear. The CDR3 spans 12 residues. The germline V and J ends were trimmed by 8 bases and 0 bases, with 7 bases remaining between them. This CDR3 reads CASLGLNTEAFF. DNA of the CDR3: TGTGCCAGCCTCGGCCTGAACACTGAAGCTTTCTTT.

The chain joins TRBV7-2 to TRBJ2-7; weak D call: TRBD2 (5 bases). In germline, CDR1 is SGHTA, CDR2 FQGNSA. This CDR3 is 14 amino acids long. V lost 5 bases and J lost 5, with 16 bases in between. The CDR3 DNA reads TGTGCCAGCAGCCTTTGGACTGCACGCCACGAGCAGTACTTC. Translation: CASSLWTARHEQYF.

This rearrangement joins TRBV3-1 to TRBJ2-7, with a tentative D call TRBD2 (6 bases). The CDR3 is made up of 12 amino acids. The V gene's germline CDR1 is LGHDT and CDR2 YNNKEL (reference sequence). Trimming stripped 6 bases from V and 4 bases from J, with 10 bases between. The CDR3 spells CASSIGGYEQYF. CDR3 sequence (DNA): TGTGCCAGCAGTATCGGGGGATACGAGCAGTACTTC.

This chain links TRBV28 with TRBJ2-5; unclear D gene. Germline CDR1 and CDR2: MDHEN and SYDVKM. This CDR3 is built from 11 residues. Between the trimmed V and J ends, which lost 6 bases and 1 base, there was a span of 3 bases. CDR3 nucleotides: TGTGCCAGCAGGGGCCAAGAGACCCAGTACTTC. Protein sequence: CASRGQETQYF.

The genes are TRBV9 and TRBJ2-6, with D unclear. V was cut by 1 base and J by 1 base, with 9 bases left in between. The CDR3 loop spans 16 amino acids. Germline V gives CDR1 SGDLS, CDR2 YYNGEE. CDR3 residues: CASSVLPVSGANVLTF. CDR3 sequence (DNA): TGTGCCAGCAGCGTACTCCCTGTATCTGGGGCCAACGTCCTGACTTTC.

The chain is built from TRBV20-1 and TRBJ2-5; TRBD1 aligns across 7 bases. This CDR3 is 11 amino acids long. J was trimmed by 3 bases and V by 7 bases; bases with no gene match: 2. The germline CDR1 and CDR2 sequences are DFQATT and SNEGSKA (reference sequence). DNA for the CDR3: TGCAGTGTGGGACAGAAAGAGACCCAGTACTTC. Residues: CSVGQKETQYF.

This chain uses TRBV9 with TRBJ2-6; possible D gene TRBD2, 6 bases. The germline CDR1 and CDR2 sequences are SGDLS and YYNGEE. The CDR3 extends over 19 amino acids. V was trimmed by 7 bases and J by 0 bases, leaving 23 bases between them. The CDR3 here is CASSSASGVRSSGANVLTF. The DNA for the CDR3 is TGTGCCAGCTCGTCCGCCTCGGGGGTCCGCAGCTCTGGGGCCAACGTCCTGACTTTC.

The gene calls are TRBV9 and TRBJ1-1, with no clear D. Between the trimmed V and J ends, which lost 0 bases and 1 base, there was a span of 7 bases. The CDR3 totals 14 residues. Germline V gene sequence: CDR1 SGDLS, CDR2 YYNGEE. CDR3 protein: CASSVAVQNTEAFF. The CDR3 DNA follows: TGTGCCAGCAGCGTAGCTGTACAGAACACTGAAGCTTTCTTT.

CDR3 in amino acids: CASRETTGLGTEAFF. CDR3 DNA: TGTGCCAGCAGGGAAACTACAGGGTTGGGGACTGAAGCTTTCTTT. The chain has TRBV2 and TRBJ1-1, with D possibly TRBD1 on 6 matching bases. Germline V gene data show CDR1 as SNHLY and CDR2 as FYNNEI. The CDR3 totals 15 residues. Trimming removed 6 bases at V and 5 bases at J, with 19 bases between.

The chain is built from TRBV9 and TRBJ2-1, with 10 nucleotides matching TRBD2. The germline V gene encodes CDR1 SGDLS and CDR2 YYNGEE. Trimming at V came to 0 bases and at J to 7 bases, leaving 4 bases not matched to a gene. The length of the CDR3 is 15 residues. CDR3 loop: CASSVALLAGNEQFF. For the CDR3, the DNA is TGTGCCAGCAGCGTAGCCCTACTAGCGGGGAATGAGCAGTTCTTC. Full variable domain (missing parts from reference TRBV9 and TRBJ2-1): DSGVTQTPKHLITATGQRVTLRCSPRSGDLSVYWYQQSLDQGLQFLIQYYNGEERAKGNILERFSAQQFPDLHSELNLSSLELGDSALYFCASSVALLAGNEQFFGPGTRLTVL.

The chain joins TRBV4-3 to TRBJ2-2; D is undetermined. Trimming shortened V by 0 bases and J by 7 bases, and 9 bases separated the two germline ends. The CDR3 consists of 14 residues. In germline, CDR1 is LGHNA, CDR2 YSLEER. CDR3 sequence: CASSQDAVGGELFF. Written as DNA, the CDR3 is TGCGCCAGCAGCCAAGATGCCGTGGGCGGGGAGCTGTTTTTT.

The CDR3 nucleotides are TGTGCCAGCAGCTTGGCGGGGGGTACGGAGACCCAGTACTTC. Translating gives CASSLAGGTETQYF. The chain employs TRBV5-6 and TRBJ2-5; 7 positions match TRBD2. From germline, CDR1 is SGHDT and CDR2 YYEEEE. The J segment lost 5 bases and the V segment lost 0 bases, leaving 4 bases of the junction unmatched. The CDR3 runs to 14 residues. The variable domain in full, with the rest retrieved from reference TRBV5-6 and TRBJ2-5, is DAGVTQSPTHLIKTRGQQVTLRCSPKSGHDTVSWYQQALGQGPQFIFQYYEEEERQRGNFPDRFSGHQFPNYSSELNVNALLLGDSALYLCASSLAGGTETQYFGPGTRLLVL.

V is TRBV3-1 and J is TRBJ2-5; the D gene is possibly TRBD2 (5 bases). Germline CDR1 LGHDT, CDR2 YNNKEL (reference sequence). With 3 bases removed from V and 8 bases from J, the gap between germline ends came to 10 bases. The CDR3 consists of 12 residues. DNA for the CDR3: TGTGCCAGCAGCCAGGACTCGCCAACCCAGTACTTC. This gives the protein CASSQDSPTQYF.

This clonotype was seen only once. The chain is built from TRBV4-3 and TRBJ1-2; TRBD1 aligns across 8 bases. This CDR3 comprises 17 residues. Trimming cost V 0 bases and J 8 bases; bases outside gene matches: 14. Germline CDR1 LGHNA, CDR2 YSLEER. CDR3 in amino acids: CASSQDHGQGRLGGYTF. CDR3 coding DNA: TGCGCCAGCAGCCAAGATCATGGACAGGGACGGCTTGGGGGCTACACCTTC.

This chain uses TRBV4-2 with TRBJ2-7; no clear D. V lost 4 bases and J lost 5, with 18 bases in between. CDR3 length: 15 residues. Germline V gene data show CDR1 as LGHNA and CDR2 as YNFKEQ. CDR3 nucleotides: TGTGCCAGCAGCCGAGGACCGGACCCGGTGAACGAGCAGTACTTC. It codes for CASSRGPDPVNEQYF.

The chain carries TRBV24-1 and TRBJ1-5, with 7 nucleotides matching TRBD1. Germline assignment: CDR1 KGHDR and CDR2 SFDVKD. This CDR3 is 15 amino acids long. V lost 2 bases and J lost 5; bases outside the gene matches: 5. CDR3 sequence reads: CATSDSGQVYQPQHF. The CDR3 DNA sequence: TGTGCCACCAGTGATTCCGGACAGGTCTATCAGCCCCAGCATTTT.

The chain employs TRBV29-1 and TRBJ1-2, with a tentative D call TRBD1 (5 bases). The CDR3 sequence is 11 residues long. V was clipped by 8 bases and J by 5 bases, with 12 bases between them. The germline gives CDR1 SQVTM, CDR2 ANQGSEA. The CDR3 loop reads CSLGTEYGYTF. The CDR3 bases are TGCAGCTTAGGGACGGAGTATGGCTACACCTTC.

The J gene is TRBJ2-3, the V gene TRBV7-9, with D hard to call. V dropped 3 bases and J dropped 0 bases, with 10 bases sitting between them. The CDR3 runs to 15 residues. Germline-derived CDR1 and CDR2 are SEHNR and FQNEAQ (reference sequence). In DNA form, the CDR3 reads TGTGCCAGCAGCTTCGTTTCGTCAAGCACAGATACGCAGTATTTT. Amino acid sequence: CASSFVSSSTDTQYF.

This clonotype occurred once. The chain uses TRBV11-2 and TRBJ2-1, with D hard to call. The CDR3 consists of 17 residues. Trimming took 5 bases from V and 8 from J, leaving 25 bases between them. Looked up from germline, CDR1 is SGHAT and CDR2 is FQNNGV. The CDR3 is CASSPLRGAPRVDEQFF. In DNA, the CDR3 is TGTGCCAGCAGCCCACTCCGAGGAGCACCTCGGGTGGATGAGCAGTTCTTC.

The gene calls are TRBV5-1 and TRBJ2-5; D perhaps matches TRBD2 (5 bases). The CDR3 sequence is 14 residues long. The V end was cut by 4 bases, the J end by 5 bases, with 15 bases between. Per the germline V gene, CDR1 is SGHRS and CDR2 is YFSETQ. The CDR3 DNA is TGCGCCAGCAGCCCCGGAGAGGGTGGGGAGACCCAGTACTTC. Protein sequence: CASSPGEGGETQYF.

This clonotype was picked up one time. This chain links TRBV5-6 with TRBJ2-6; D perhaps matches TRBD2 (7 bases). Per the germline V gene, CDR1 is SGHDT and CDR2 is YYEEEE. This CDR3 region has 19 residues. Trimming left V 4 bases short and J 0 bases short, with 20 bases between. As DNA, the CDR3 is TGTGCCAGCAGCGGGGGGGGCGGCTGGGACGCCTCTGGGGCCAACGTCCTGACTTTC. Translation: CASSGGGGWDASGANVLTF.

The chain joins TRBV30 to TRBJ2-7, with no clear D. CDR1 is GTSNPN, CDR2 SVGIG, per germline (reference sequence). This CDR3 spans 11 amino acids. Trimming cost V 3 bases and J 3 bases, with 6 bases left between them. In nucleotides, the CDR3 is TGTGCCTGGAGCGATTACTACGAGCAGTACTTC. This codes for CAWSDYYEQYF.

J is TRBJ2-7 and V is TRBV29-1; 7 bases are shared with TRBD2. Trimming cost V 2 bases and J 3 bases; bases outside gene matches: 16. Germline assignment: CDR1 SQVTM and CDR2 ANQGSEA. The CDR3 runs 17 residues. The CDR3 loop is CSVEFLSWRGKHYEQYV. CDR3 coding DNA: TGCAGCGTTGAATTCTTGTCGTGGCGGGGGAAACACTACGAGCAGTACGTC.